A selection of T cell receptor beta chains follows, all from one sample in a study of shared clonotypes between healthy human individuals. This table comes from immunoSEQ multiplex PCR, and its TCRdb copy is limited to in-frame clones, with some not included. This table holds some 2.3 million clones, approximately 93% found once. Sequences were obtained from naive CD4+ T cells from PBMCs. Source of these receptors: a man between 18 and 35 years old in good health. Some clones in this sample may be carry-over from other donors' samples. The CDR3 runs from the conserved cysteine through the conserved F or W. The D gene is left open where the match is weak. Clone size is not always given. Where it is, it says once, few, many or a class for expanded clones.

clone_size: NA; v_call: TRBV15; d_call: NA; j_call: TRBJ2-1; cdr3_nt: TGTGCCACCAGGGGTCTCGTCAATGAGCAGTTCTTC; cdr3_aa: CATRGLVNEQFF
clone_size: NA; v_call: TRBV9; d_call: TRBD2; j_call: TRBJ2-1; cdr3_nt: TGTGCCAGCAGCCCCGGGGGTCTAGCGGGGGCCAATGAGCAGTTCTTC; cdr3_aa: CASSPGGLAGANEQFF
clone_size: NA; v_call: TRBV10-1; d_call: NA; j_call: TRBJ2-1; cdr3_nt: TGCGCCAGCAGTGCTAGGGTGGACAATGAGCAGTTCTTC; cdr3_aa: CASSARVDNEQFF
clone_size: NA; v_call: TRBV27; d_call: NA; j_call: TRBJ2-7; cdr3_nt: TGTGCCAGCAGTCCCCCCGGCAGCGGCCCCCCCTACGAGCAGTACTTC; cdr3_aa: CASSPPGSGPPYEQYF
clone_size: once; v_call: TRBV5-4; d_call: NA; j_call: TRBJ2-7; cdr3_nt: TGTGCCAGCAGCTCGGGGAGGGACAGTGGGCTCGAGCAGTACTTC; cdr3_aa: CASSSGRDSGLEQYF
clone_size: NA; v_call: TRBV19; d_call: TRBD1; j_call: TRBJ1-1; cdr3_nt: TGTGCCAGTAGTACCCGTGGACAGGCTGTTACCAACACTGAAGCTTTCTTT; cdr3_aa: CASSTRGQAVTNTEAFF
clone_size: once; v_call: TRBV10-3; d_call: TRBD1; j_call: TRBJ2-7; cdr3_nt: TGTGCCATCAGGGGGACAGGTATTGCCTACGAGCAGTACTTC; cdr3_aa: CAIRGTGIAYEQYF
clone_size: NA; v_call: TRBV19; d_call: TRBD1; j_call: TRBJ1-1; cdr3_nt: TGTGCCAGTAGTGACGGGACAGGGAACACTGAAGCTTTCTTT; cdr3_aa: CASSDGTGNTEAFF
clone_size: NA; v_call: TRBV7-9; d_call: NA; j_call: TRBJ1-1; cdr3_nt: TGTGCCAGCAGCTTCCCGGAGACAGTTGGAGCTTTCTTT; cdr3_aa: CASSFPETVGAFF
clone_size: NA; v_call: TRBV6-5; d_call: NA; j_call: TRBJ1-1; cdr3_nt: TGTGCCAGCAGTTACTCGGGAGTCGCCACTGAAGCTTTCTTT; cdr3_aa: CASSYSGVATEAFF
clone_size: NA; v_call: TRBV30; d_call: TRBD1; j_call: TRBJ1-5; cdr3_nt: TGTGCCTGGAGTTTCGACAGGGATCAGCCCCAGCATTTT; cdr3_aa: CAWSFDRDQPQHF
clone_size: NA; v_call: TRBV4-1; d_call: NA; j_call: TRBJ2-2; cdr3_nt: TGCGCCAGCAGCCCGGCTGGGACACCGGTTTTGCGGACCGGGGAGCTGTTTTTT; cdr3_aa: CASSPAGTPVLRTGELFF
clone_size: NA; v_call: TRBV6-6; d_call: NA; j_call: TRBJ2-3; cdr3_nt: TGTGCCAGCCGACCCGGGGGTTCGACAGATACGCAGTATTTT; cdr3_aa: CASRPGGSTDTQYF
clone_size: NA; v_call: TRBV6-5; d_call: TRBD1; j_call: TRBJ2-7; cdr3_nt: TGTGCCAGCAGGACCCAGGGGGCCTACGAGCAGTACTTC; cdr3_aa: CASRTQGAYEQYF
clone_size: once; v_call: TRBV6-1; d_call: NA; j_call: TRBJ2-7; cdr3_nt: TGTGCCAGCAGTGCCGCCAGGGTAGGGCAGTACTTC; cdr3_aa: CASSAARVGQYF
clone_size: NA; v_call: TRBV10-3; d_call: NA; j_call: TRBJ1-5; cdr3_nt: TGTGCCATCAGTGAGGTCGGACCCCAACAGCCCCAGCATTTT; cdr3_aa: CAISEVGPQQPQHF
clone_size: NA; v_call: TRBV5-1; d_call: NA; j_call: TRBJ2-7; cdr3_nt: TGCGCCAGCAGCCTCGGCAGCATCGATTCCTCCTACGAGCAGTACTTC; cdr3_aa: CASSLGSIDSSYEQYF
clone_size: few; v_call: TRBV28; d_call: NA; j_call: TRBJ1-1; cdr3_nt: TGTGCCAGCACCTCCTTGAAGAACACTGAAGCTTTCTTT; cdr3_aa: CASTSLKNTEAFF
clone_size: NA; v_call: TRBV5-1; d_call: NA; j_call: TRBJ2-7; cdr3_nt: TGCGCCAGCAGCCGACAGGCCCCCTACGAGCAGTACTTC; cdr3_aa: CASSRQAPYEQYF
clone_size: NA; v_call: TRBV6-5; d_call: NA; j_call: TRBJ2-7; cdr3_nt: TGTGCCAGCACAGACAGAGTGTACGAGCAGTACTTC; cdr3_aa: CASTDRVYEQYF
clone_size: NA; v_call: TRBV6-4; d_call: NA; j_call: TRBJ2-3; cdr3_nt: TGTGCCAGCAGTGATGGCAGGGCGAAAATTCCGTACAGCACAGATACGCAGTATTTT; cdr3_aa: CASSDGRAKIPYSTDTQYF
clone_size: NA; v_call: TRBV5-1; d_call: NA; j_call: TRBJ1-2; cdr3_nt: TGCGCCAGCAGCCGAGAGGGACAAGACTATGGCTACACCTTC; cdr3_aa: CASSREGQDYGYTF
clone_size: NA; v_call: TRBV30; d_call: NA; j_call: TRBJ2-7; cdr3_nt: TGTGCCTGGAACCAGATAGGACCCGTGGAGCAGTACTTC; cdr3_aa: CAWNQIGPVEQYF
clone_size: NA; v_call: TRBV29-1; d_call: TRBD2; j_call: TRBJ2-1; cdr3_nt: TGCAGCGTTCGGGGGGGCCCGTTGATTGCGGTCGATGAGCAGTTCTTC; cdr3_aa: CSVRGGPLIAVDEQFF
clone_size: NA; v_call: TRBV5-1; d_call: NA; j_call: TRBJ1-1; cdr3_nt: TGCGCCAGCAGCCCACAAGGGGGGAACACTGAAGCTTTCTTT; cdr3_aa: CASSPQGGNTEAFF
clone_size: NA; v_call: TRBV27; d_call: NA; j_call: TRBJ2-5; cdr3_nt: TGTGCCAGCAGTTTAAGAGGGGAGACCCAGTACTTC; cdr3_aa: CASSLRGETQYF
clone_size: few; v_call: TRBV13; d_call: NA; j_call: TRBJ1-1; cdr3_nt: TGTGCCAGCAGCTTAAAATCTCAGAACACTGAAGCTTTCTTT; cdr3_aa: CASSLKSQNTEAFF
clone_size: NA; v_call: TRBV2; d_call: NA; j_call: TRBJ2-5; cdr3_nt: TGTGCCAGCACCGACCGAGGGGGGCGAGAGACCCAGTACTTC; cdr3_aa: CASTDRGGRETQYF
clone_size: NA; v_call: TRBV5-1; d_call: NA; j_call: TRBJ2-3; cdr3_nt: TGCGCCAGCAGCTTGGCCCCTGGGTCAGATACGCAGTATTTT; cdr3_aa: CASSLAPGSDTQYF
clone_size: NA; v_call: TRBV7-9; d_call: NA; j_call: TRBJ1-4; cdr3_nt: TGTGCCAGCAGCCCGGGGCTTACAGGGATCAGCGAAAAACTGTTTTTT; cdr3_aa: CASSPGLTGISEKLFF